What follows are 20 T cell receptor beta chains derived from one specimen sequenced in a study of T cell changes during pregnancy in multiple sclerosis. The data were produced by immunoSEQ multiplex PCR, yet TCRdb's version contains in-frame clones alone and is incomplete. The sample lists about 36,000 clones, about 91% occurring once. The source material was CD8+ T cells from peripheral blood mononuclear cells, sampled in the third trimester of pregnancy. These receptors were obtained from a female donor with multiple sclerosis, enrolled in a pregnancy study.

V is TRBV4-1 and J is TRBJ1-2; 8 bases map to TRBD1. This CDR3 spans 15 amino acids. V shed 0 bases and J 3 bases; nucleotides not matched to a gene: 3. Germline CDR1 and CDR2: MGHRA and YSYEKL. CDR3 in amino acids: CASSQDPDRDYGYTF. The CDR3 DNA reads TGCGCCAGCAGCCAAGATCCGGACAGGGACTATGGCTACACCTTC.

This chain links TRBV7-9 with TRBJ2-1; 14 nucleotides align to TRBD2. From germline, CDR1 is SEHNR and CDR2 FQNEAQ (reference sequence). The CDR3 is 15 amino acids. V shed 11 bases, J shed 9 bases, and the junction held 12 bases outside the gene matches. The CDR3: CAPGTWTSGRSEQFF. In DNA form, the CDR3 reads TGTGCCCCAGGGACTTGGACTAGCGGGAGGAGTGAGCAGTTCTTC.

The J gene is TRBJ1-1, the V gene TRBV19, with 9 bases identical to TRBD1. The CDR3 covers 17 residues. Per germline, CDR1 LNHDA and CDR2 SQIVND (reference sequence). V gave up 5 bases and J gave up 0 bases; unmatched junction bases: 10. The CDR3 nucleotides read TGTGCCAGTAGTGGGGACAGGGTAAGGGTGATGAACACTGAAGCTTTCTTT. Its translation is CASSGDRVRVMNTEAFF.

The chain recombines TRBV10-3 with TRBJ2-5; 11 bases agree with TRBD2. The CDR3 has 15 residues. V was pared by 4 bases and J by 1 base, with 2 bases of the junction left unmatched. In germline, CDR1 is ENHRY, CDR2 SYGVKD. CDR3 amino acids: CAISATSGSQETQYF. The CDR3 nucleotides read TGTGCCATCAGTGCCACTAGCGGGAGCCAAGAGACCCAGTACTTC.

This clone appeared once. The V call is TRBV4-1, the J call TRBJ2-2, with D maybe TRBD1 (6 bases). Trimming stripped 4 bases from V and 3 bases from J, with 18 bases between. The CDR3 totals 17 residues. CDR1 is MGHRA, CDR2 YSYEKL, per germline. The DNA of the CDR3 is TGCGCCAGCAGCCCGAAAATTGCACAGGGATACACCGGGGAGCTGTTTTTT. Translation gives CASSPKIAQGYTGELFF.

The CDR3 coding sequence is TGTGCCAGCTCACCACCTGACAGAAACACTGAAGCTTTCTTT. This sequence encodes CASSPPDRNTEAFF. This chain joins TRBV18 and TRBJ1-1; the D gene is possibly TRBD1 (5 bases). The V gene's germline CDR1 is KGHSH and CDR2 LQKENI. The CDR3 has 14 residues. V gave up 0 bases and J gave up 2 bases, with 7 bases separating them.

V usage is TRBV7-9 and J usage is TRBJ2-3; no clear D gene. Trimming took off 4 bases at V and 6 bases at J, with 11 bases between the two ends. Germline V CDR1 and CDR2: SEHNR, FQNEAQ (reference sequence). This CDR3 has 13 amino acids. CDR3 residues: CASSYLPGDTQYF. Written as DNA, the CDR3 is TGTGCCAGCAGCTACCTTCCCGGGGATACGCAGTATTTT.

CDR3 sequence: CASSPSTGLGGYEQYF. CDR3 sequence (DNA): TGTGCCAGCAGCCCGTCAACGGGACTAGGGGGCTACGAGCAGTACTTC. This chain joins TRBV7-2 and TRBJ2-7; 8 nucleotides align to TRBD2. Germline V lookup: CDR1 SGHTA, CDR2 FQGNSA. The CDR3 has 16 residues. Trimming at V came to 5 bases and at J to 3 bases, leaving 12 bases not matched to a gene.

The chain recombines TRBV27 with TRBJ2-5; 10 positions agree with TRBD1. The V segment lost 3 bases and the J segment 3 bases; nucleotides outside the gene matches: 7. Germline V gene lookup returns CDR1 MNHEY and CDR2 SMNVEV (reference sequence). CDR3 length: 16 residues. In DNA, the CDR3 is TGTGCCAGCAGTTTTTTGGGGACAGGGGAGAAAGAGACCCAGTACTTC. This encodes CASSFLGTGEKETQYF.

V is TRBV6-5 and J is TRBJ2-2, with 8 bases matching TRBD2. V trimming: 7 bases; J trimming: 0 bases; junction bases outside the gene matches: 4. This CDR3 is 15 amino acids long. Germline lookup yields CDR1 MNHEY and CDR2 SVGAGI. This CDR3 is CASNYGRANTGELFF. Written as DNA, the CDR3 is TGTGCCAGCAACTACGGGAGGGCGAACACCGGGGAGCTGTTTTTT.

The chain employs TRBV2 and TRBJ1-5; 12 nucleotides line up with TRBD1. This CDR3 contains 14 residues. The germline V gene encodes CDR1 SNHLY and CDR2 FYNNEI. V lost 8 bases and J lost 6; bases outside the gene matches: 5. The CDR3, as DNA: TGTGCCAGCGGGACAGGGGGCGGCGGTCAGCCCCAGCATTTT. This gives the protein CASGTGGGGQPQHF. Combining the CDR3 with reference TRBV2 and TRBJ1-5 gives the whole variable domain EPEVTQTPSHQVTQMGQEVILRCVPISNHLYFYWYRQILGQKVEFLVSFYNNEISEKSEIFDDQFSVERPDGSNFTLKIRSTKLEDSAMYFCASGTGGGGQPQHFGDGTRLSIL.

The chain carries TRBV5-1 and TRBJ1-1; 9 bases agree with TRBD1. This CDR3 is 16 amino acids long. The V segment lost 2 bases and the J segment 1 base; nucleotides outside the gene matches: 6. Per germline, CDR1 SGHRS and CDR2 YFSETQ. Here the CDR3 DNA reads TGCGCCAGCAGCTTCCGACAGGGGGTGGCGAACACTGAAGCTTTCTTT. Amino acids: CASSFRQGVANTEAFF.

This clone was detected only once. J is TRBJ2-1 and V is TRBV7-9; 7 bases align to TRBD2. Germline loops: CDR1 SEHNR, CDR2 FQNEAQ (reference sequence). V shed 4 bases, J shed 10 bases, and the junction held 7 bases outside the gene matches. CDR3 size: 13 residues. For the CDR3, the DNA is TGTGCCAGCAGCTCTTTTCCGGGACTAGAGCAGTTCTTC. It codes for CASSSFPGLEQFF.

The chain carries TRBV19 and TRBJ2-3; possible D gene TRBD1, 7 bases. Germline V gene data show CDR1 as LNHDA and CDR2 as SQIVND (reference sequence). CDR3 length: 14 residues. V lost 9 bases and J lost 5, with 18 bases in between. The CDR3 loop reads CASATGDSEDTQYF. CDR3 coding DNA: TGTGCCAGCGCAACAGGGGACTCTGAAGATACGCAGTATTTT.

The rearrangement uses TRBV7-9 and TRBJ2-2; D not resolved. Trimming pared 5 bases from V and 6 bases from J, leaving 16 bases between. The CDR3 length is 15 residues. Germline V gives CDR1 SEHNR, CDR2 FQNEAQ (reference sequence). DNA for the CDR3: TGTGCCAGCAGCGGGTCGATGGGCAGGCCCGGGGAGCTGTTTTTT. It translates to CASSGSMGRPGELFF.

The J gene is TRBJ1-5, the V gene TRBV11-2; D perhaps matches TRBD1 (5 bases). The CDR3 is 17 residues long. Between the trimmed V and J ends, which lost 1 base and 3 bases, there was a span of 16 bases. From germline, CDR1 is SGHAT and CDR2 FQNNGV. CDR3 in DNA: TGTGCCAGCAGCTTAGGAGATTCGGGACTGCTCAATCAGCCCCAGCATTTT. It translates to CASSLGDSGLLNQPQHF.

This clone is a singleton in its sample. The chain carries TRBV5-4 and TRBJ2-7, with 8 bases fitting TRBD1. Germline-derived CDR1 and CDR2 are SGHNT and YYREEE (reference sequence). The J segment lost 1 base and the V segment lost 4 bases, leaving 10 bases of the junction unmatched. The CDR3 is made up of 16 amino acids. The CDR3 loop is CASSLTGQGYSYEQYF. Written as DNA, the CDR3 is TGTGCCAGCAGCCTCACCGGACAGGGATATTCCTACGAGCAGTACTTC.

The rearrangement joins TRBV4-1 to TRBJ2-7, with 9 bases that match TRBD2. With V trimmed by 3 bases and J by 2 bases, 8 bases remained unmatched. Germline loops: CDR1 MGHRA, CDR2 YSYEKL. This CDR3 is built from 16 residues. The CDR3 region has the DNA TGCGCCAGCAGCCAGGGAACTAGCGGGTTCCCCTACGAGCAGTACTTC. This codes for CASSQGTSGFPYEQYF.

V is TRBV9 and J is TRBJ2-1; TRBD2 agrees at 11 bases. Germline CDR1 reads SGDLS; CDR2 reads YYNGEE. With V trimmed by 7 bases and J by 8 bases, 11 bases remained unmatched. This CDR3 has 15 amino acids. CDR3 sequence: CASGLSGGAGDEQFF. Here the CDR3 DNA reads TGTGCCAGCGGACTTAGCGGGGGGGCGGGGGATGAGCAGTTCTTC.

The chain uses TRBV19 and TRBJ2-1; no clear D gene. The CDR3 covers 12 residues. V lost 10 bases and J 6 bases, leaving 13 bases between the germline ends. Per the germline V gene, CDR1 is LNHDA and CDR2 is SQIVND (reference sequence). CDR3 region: CATRLSINEQFF. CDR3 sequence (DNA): TGTGCCACTAGGCTGAGTATCAATGAGCAGTTCTTC.